A single TCR beta chain is shown here with its context. Its antigen remains unidentified. Base qualities were left out, and no much larger clone turns up one base away. Trimming costs V 6 bases and J 4 bases, and their ends lie 10 bases apart. CDR1 and CDR2 are drawn from the germline V gene: ENHRY, SYGVKD. The CDR3, from cysteine to phenylalanine, totals 12 residues. The CDR3 DNA has 36 bases and is translated from base 1. The data derive from a study of cytomegalovirus exposure and HLA in healthy donors (dated by TCRdb to the late 2010s). With regard to the full study: A later analysis indicated that the 130 or so validation repertoires were generated on the platform also employed for the 670 or so repertoires of the first cohort. The study was designed to test whether signatures of past pathogen exposure could be identified by cataloging public T cell receptors. Along with the roughly 670-subject first cohort, a separate validation cohort of over 90 different subjects was used. To predict cytomegalovirus infection status, the study brought together high-throughput TCR immunosequencing, statistical association of individual TCRs with disease status, and machine learning.

The library relied on the immunoSEQ multiplex PCR assay. The paper's processing steps were these. A statistical classification framework was developed to diagnose cytomegalovirus status using the catalog of TCR beta chain sequences. TCRdb limited this immuneACCESS table to in-frame rearrangements with V and J called. A share of clones is missing; checked studies link under half to unresolved V genes, and the rest is unexplained. The D gene and trimming were derived from the DNA, and the V and J assignments and clone size from that table. This sample gives about 130,000 clones in total; more than 95% of them show up just once. The ten largest clones represent 1.5% to 2% of the sample. Donors formed part of the validation cohort, which comprised approximately 130 subjects and was distinct from the first cohort of over 500 subjects. What the work shows at the level of the full study, not this receptor alone: The classifier was reported to diagnose cytomegalovirus status with high specificity and sensitivity in both the original and validation cohorts. It was suggested by the authors that the approach could potentially be generalized to other disease states and immunological phenotypes. In vitro tests confirmed that a few of the cytomegalovirus-associated TCR beta chains recognize cytomegalovirus antigens. Subsequent analysis determined that TCRs grouped into clusters in the first cohort also showed a tendency toward co-occurrence across the 130 or so validation repertoires, and about 94% of cluster scores exceeded 0. The validation cohort had no HLA typing available for a later analysis, so co-occurrence within that cohort was assessed over all 120 repertoires. Across donors, most TCR sequences were observed very rarely, whereas some public TCRs were present in many individuals. The study gave a list of 150 to 200 TCR beta chains associated with cytomegalovirus.

This TCR came from a man aged 18 to 30 in good health and CMV-seronegative. Sequencing was done on a sample of PBMCs. The sequence is built from TRBV10-3 and TRBJ2-7; TRBD1 could be the D gene, as 5 bases match. The sequenced DNA is TGTGCCATCAGGGACATAGGATACGAGCAGTACTTC. It specifies CAIRDIGYEQYF.